The 20 T cell receptor beta chains listed next were all sequenced from one sample in a study of cytomegalovirus exposure and HLA in healthy donors. Both 60 Vbeta primers and 13 Jbeta primers went into the PCR. Here immunoSEQ multiplex PCR was the method, and the copy in TCRdb shows in-frame clones only, minus some. The top ten clones hold roughly 1.9% of a sample with 170,000 or so clones, around 80% of them seen once. The sample consisted of PBMCs. The receptor source for this set is a man aged 18 to 35 in good health and CMV-seronegative.

This clone is a singleton in its sample. The chain combines TRBV7-9 with TRBJ1-4; tentative D call: TRBD1 (5 bases). The CDR3 has 13 residues. The V end lost 4 bases, the J end lost 7 bases, and 10 bases lay between the germline ends. Per the germline V gene, CDR1 is SEHNR and CDR2 is FQNEAQ (reference sequence). The CDR3 nucleotides are TGTGCCAGCAGCTCTCAGGGAGGTGAAAAACTGTTTTTT. As protein: CASSSQGGEKLFF.

In its sample, this clone was seen a few times. The chain recombines TRBV19 with TRBJ2-5; 8 bases line up with TRBD1. The CDR3 totals 15 residues. V dropped 4 bases and J dropped 2; count of bases not matched to a gene: 6. CDR1 LNHDA and CDR2 SQIVND come from the germline V gene (reference sequence). The CDR3 bases are TGTGCCAGTAGTAGTCCCCACAGGGGGCAAGAGACCCAGTACTTC. This codes for CASSSPHRGQETQYF.

CDR3 protein: CSAGRLSNEQYF. DNA for the CDR3: TGCAGCGCCGGGAGGCTGTCGAACGAGCAGTACTTC. The rearrangement links TRBV29-1 to TRBJ2-7; TRBD2 agrees at 7 bases. The CDR3 loop spans 12 amino acids. The ends lost 7 bases at V and 5 bases at J; junction bases unmatched: 8. From germline, CDR1 is SQVTM and CDR2 ANQGSEA.

The gene calls are TRBV28 and TRBJ2-7; the match to TRBD2 covers 11 bases. CDR3 size: 14 residues. V lost 6 bases and J lost 7; bases outside the gene matches: 8. Germline CDR1 MDHEN, CDR2 SYDVKM. The CDR3 bases are TGTGCCAGCAGCATACTAGCGGGGGCTCAGGAGCAGTACTTC. The encoded protein is CASSILAGAQEQYF.

The chain employs TRBV7-9 and TRBJ2-1, with 15 positions matching TRBD2. The germline gives CDR1 SEHNR, CDR2 FQNEAQ (reference sequence). The CDR3 runs 17 residues. The trim removed 5 bases at V and 9 bases at J, leaving 11 bases unmatched. CDR3 nucleotide sequence: TGTGCCAGCAGCACGGGCAGGACTAGCGGGAGGGCCGGTGAGCAGTTCTTC. Protein: CASSTGRTSGRAGEQFF.

The sample holds one count of this clone. V is TRBV4-3 and J is TRBJ2-2, with 7 bases identical to TRBD1. V dropped 1 base and J dropped 4; count of bases not matched to a gene: 9. The CDR3 has 17 residues. CDR1 and CDR2 (germline): LGHNA, YSLEER. DNA for the CDR3: TGCGCCAGCAGCCAAGCTTTTGGGACAGCACTCACCGGGGAGCTGTTTTTT. Protein product: CASSQAFGTALTGELFF.

V is TRBV19 and J is TRBJ2-3; tentative D call: TRBD1 (5 bases). Trimming removed 4 bases at V and 8 bases at J, with 13 bases between. Per germline, CDR1 LNHDA and CDR2 SQIVND (reference sequence). This CDR3 contains 13 residues. CDR3 sequence (DNA): TGTGCCAGTAGTACTGCAGGGTACGGTACGCAGTATTTT. Amino acids: CASSTAGYGTQYF.

V gene TRBV4-1 combines with J gene TRBJ1-5; D may be TRBD1 (5 bases). The V and J ends lost 0 bases and 2 bases respectively, with 14 bases between them. CDR1 and CDR2 from the germline V gene are MGHRA and YSYEKL. The CDR3 is made up of 17 amino acids. The DNA of the CDR3 is TGCGCCAGCAGCCAAGAAGGGGCGGGGGGTGGCAATCAGCCCCAGCATTTT. Translating it yields CASSQEGAGGGNQPQHF.

The chain combines TRBV4-2 with TRBJ1-1, with 7 bases identical to TRBD1. The V gene end was trimmed by 4 bases and the J gene end by 6 bases; junction bases not matched to a gene: 14. The CDR3 runs 16 residues. Looked up from germline, CDR1 is LGHNA and CDR2 is YNFKEQ. The CDR3 coding sequence is TGTGCCAGCAGCCCCAACCGAGACAGGGCCGGCGCTGAAGCTTTCTTT. This encodes CASSPNRDRAGAEAFF.

The rearrangement links TRBV2 to TRBJ1-6, with TRBD1 as a possible D gene (6 bases). Trimming took off 0 bases at V and 8 bases at J, with 14 bases between the two ends. Germline CDR1 reads SNHLY; CDR2 reads FYNNEI. The CDR3 is made up of 16 amino acids. The CDR3 loop reads CASSEAAGALYSPLHF. CDR3 bases: TGTGCCAGCAGTGAAGCAGCGGGGGCGCTGTATTCACCCCTCCACTTT.

The rearrangement uses TRBV5-4 and TRBJ1-2, with TRBD1 matching 9 bases. Per germline, CDR1 SGHNT and CDR2 YYREEE (reference sequence). With V trimmed by 3 bases and J by 6 bases, 12 bases remained unmatched. CDR3 length: 16 amino acids. CDR3 DNA: TGTGCCAGCAGCTCGATGGCCCGGACAGGGGTGGATGGCTACACCTTC. Amino acids: CASSSMARTGVDGYTF.

The rearrangement uses TRBV6-1 and TRBJ2-5; 11 bases match TRBD1. Germline CDR1 MNHNS, CDR2 SASEGT. Trimming cost V 4 bases and J 5 bases; bases outside gene matches: 6. This CDR3 contains 15 residues. The CDR3 DNA follows: TGTGCCAGCAGTGGTTGGACAGGGGGCTTGGAGACCCAGTACTTC. Protein product: CASSGWTGGLETQYF.

This chain connects TRBV11-2 to TRBJ1-2; D is perhaps TRBD1 (5 bases). CDR1 SGHAT and CDR2 FQNNGV come from the germline V gene. The ends were cut back, 5 bases at V and 2 bases at J, with 21 bases in the middle. The CDR3 is 17 residues long. This CDR3 is CASSTIMAQGRNYGYTF. The DNA for the CDR3 is TGTGCCAGCAGCACCATTATGGCCCAGGGCAGGAACTATGGCTACACCTTC.

V is TRBV6-1 and J is TRBJ2-7, with D maybe TRBD2 (7 bases). The V and J ends lost 6 bases and 2 bases respectively, with 17 bases between them. Germline V lookup: CDR1 MNHNS, CDR2 SASEGT. The CDR3 is made up of 15 amino acids. The CDR3 is CASSQSRGGPYEQYF. The CDR3 region has the DNA TGTGCCAGCAGCCAATCGAGGGGGGGTCCCTACGAGCAGTACTTC.

CDR3 nucleotide sequence: TGTGCCAGCAGTGCTACTCCAGGGGAGAAATACAATGAGCAGTTCTTC. This encodes CASSATPGEKYNEQFF. The chain is built from TRBV2 and TRBJ2-1, with D possibly matching TRBD1 (6 bases). From germline, CDR1 is SNHLY and CDR2 FYNNEI. V lost 4 bases and J 4 bases, leaving 17 bases between the germline ends. CDR3 length equals 16 residues.

This chain joins TRBV15 and TRBJ1-3; TRBD1 might be the D (5 bases). With 1 base removed from V and 4 bases from J, the gap between germline ends came to 14 bases. The CDR3 runs 16 residues. CDR1 and CDR2 (germline): LNHNV, YYDKDF (reference sequence). This CDR3 is CATSRVAGGAGNTIYF. The CDR3 region has the DNA TGTGCCACCAGCAGAGTGGCGGGCGGGGCCGGAAACACCATATATTTT.

The chain couples TRBV5-1 to TRBJ1-5; D uncertain. From germline, CDR1 is SGHRS and CDR2 YFSETQ. V was shortened by 4 bases and J by 3 bases, with 8 bases between the two germline ends. The CDR3 has 13 residues. The CDR3 bases are TGCGCCAGCAGCCCTGACAACAATCAGCCCCAGCATTTT. Its protein product is CASSPDNNQPQHF.

Only a few counts were recorded for this clone. CDR3 sequence reads: CASSQRSLDVQETQYF. The CDR3 nucleotides are TGCGCCAGCAGCCAGAGGAGCCTAGATGTCCAAGAGACCCAGTACTTC. V and J are TRBV4-1 and TRBJ2-5; D remains unclear. CDR1 is MGHRA and CDR2 is YSYEKL in the germline V gene. The CDR3 is 16 amino acids. V was trimmed by 3 bases and J by 1 base, leaving 15 bases between them.

The J gene is TRBJ2-6, the V gene TRBV27; the match to TRBD1 covers 11 bases. Germline V gives CDR1 MNHEY, CDR2 SMNVEV (reference sequence). Trimming removed 0 bases from V and 2 bases from J; junction bases left unmatched: 6. This CDR3 spans 19 amino acids. CDR3 bases: TGTGCCAGCAGTTTATCGCCCGGGACAGGGGGGACTGGGGCCAACGTCCTGACTTTC. It specifies CASSLSPGTGGTGANVLTF.

J is TRBJ1-5 and V is TRBV29-1; D call uncertain. This CDR3 has 12 amino acids. Trimming took 4 bases from V and 6 from J, leaving 10 bases between them. The germline CDR1 and CDR2 sequences are SQVTM and ANQGSEA. This chain's CDR3 is CSVAGGGQPQHF. Here the CDR3 DNA reads TGCAGCGTTGCGGGAGGTGGTCAGCCCCAGCATTTT.